This record looks at one TCR beta chain sequence and its context. Its matching antigen is unknown. The assay was immunoSEQ multiplex PCR, and TCRdb's table has in-frame clones only and misses some. The sample includes roughly 44,000 clones, 90% to 95% of them seen just once. The CDR3 has 15 amino acids. The J segment lost 2 bases and the V segment lost 2 bases, leaving 6 bases of the junction unmatched. Germline CDR1 is SGHRS and CDR2 is YFSETQ. Adolescents were screened for latent TB by skin test and IGRA. This sample stems from a study of T cells in tuberculosis. Study context: In South Africa, adults with active tuberculosis were compared with IGRA-negative and latently infected IGRA-positive adolescents. General observations from the study: Active tuberculosis patients had shorter CDR3-alpha; the beta difference was nonsignificant.

The TCR originated in a donor aged 10-29 years with latent tuberculosis or without tuberculosis infection. Sequencing was carried out using PBMCs. This chain uses TRBV5-1 with TRBJ1-2, with TRBD1 matching over 7 bases. As DNA, the CDR3 is TGCGCCAGCAGCTTCGCCGGACAGGCAAACTATGGCTACACCTTC. Protein sequence: CASSFAGQANYGYTF. Full variable domain (rest looked up from reference TRBV5-1 and TRBJ1-2): KAGVTQTPRYLIKTRGQQVTLSCSPISGHRSVSWYQQTPGQGLQFLFEYFSETQRNKGNFPGRFSGRQFSNSRSEMNVSTLELGDSALYLCASSFAGQANYGYTFGSGTRLTVV.